This T cell receptor (beta chain) was recorded in a study of technical replicates of blood from a few donors. Measured with immunoSEQ multiplex PCR; TCRdb has only the in-frame clones, and not every one. This table holds some 60,000 clones, 91% found once. This TCR derives from a human donor in good health. Some clones in this sample may be carry-over from other donors' samples. Sequenced material: PBMCs.

In DNA, the CDR3 is TGTGCCAGCAGCCCCGACAGGGGTCGGCAAGAGACCCAGTACTTC. It specifies CASSPDRGRQETQYF. The chain couples TRBV5-6 to TRBJ2-5; TRBD1 matches 8 bases. The V gene's germline CDR1 is SGHDT and CDR2 YYEEEE. The CDR3 has 15 amino acids. V shed 4 bases and J 2 bases; nucleotides not matched to a gene: 7.